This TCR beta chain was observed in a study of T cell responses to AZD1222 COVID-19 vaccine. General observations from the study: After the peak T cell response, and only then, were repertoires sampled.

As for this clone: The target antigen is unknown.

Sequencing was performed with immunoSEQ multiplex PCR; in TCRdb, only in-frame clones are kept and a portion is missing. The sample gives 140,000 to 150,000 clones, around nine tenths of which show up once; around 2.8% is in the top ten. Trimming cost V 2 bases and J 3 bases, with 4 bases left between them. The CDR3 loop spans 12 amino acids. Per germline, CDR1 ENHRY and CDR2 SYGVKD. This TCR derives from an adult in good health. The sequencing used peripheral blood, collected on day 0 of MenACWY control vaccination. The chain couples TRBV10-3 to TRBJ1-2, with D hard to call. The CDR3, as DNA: TGTGCCATCAGTGAGACAGACTATGGCTACACCTTC. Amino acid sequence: CAISETDYGYTF.